Listed below are T cell receptor beta chains from one sample, sequenced in a study of blood T cell repertoires in COVID-19. Assay: immunoSEQ multiplex PCR; the TCRdb copy retains only in-frame clones and omits some. This sample yields a few hundred thousand clones, of which roughly 85% are seen a single time; approximately 7.6% belongs to the top ten. Material: peripheral blood. Receptor source: a human donor in a cohort sampled during active COVID-19. Each CDR3 is given with its conserved first and last residue. D genes are given only for firm matches. Some rows mark clone size as missing; the rest say once, few, many or name a class of expanded clone.

J: TRBJ2-1
D: -
size: -
V: TRBV12-3/TRBV12-4
CDR3: CASSFPFGNEQFF
DNA: TGTGCCAGCAGTTTCCCCTTCGGTAATGAGCAGTTCTTC

J: TRBJ1-5
D: TRBD1
size: few
V: TRBV24-1
CDR3: CATGTGGRNQPQHF
DNA: TGTGCCACCGGGACAGGGGGCCGTAATCAGCCCCAGCATTTT

J: TRBJ2-3
D: TRBD2
size: -
V: TRBV18
CDR3: CASSPPGSGGTDTQYF
DNA: TGTGCCAGCTCACCACCGGGTAGCGGGGGCACAGATACGCAGTATTTT

J: TRBJ2-7
D: -
size: -
V: TRBV7-9
CDR3: CASSLFPFQQYF
DNA: TGTGCCAGCAGCTTATTCCCTTTCCAGCAGTACTTC

J: TRBJ1-5
D: TRBD1
size: -
V: TRBV5-5
CDR3: CASSSDRGHQPQHF
DNA: TGTGCCAGCAGTTCCGACAGGGGGCATCAGCCCCAGCATTTT

J: TRBJ2-1
D: TRBD2
size: -
V: TRBV5-6
CDR3: CASSFRGVLVNEQFF
DNA: TGTGCCAGCAGCTTTCGGGGGGTGCTAGTGAATGAGCAGTTCTTC

J: TRBJ1-4
D: -
size: -
V: TRBV7-3
CDR3: CASTLNRVSNEKLFF
DNA: TGTGCCAGCACCCTCAACAGGGTCTCTAATGAAAAACTGTTTTTT

J: TRBJ1-5
D: TRBD1
size: -
V: TRBV3-1/TRBV3-2
CDR3: CASSQGDRYQPQHF
DNA: TGTGCCAGCAGCCAAGGGGACAGGTATCAGCCCCAGCATTTT

J: TRBJ1-2
D: -
size: -
V: TRBV6-5
CDR3: CASDVQGNYGYTF
DNA: TGTGCCAGTGACGTTCAGGGGAACTATGGCTACACCTTC

J: TRBJ1-1
D: -
size: -
V: TRBV3-1/TRBV3-2
CDR3: CASSPNARQNTEAFF
DNA: TGTGCCAGCAGCCCCAACGCCCGACAGAACACTGAAGCTTTCTTT